The 15 T cell receptor beta chains in this list originate from one sample, sequenced in a study of tumor and adjacent non-tumor tissue in lung cancer. A modified ARM-PCR protocol with three rounds of nested PCR amplified TCRbeta. From the multiplex PCR reads, TCRdb called clonotypes with MiXCR, one entry per CDR3 protein. The sample holds 91,000 or so distinct CDR3 sequences, roughly 66% seen once. No cell sorting was done before RNA was extracted from the tissue. Sequenced input: lung tumor tissue. Receptors were obtained from a man aged 60 to 75 with non-small cell lung cancer.

This clonotype was recorded many times. The rearrangement joins TRBV11-2 to TRBJ2-1, with D unresolved. The ends were cut back, 3 bases at V and 6 bases at J, with 3 bases in the middle. The CDR3 totals 11 residues. CDR1 SGHAT and CDR2 FQNNGV come from the germline V gene. The CDR3 spells CASSLSNEQFF. The CDR3 DNA reads TGTGCCAGCAGCTTGAGCAATGAGCAGTTCTTC.

This clonotype was detected many times. The genes are TRBV20-1 and TRBJ2-5, with 9 bases that match TRBD2. This CDR3 has 18 amino acids. J was trimmed by 5 bases and V by 0 bases; bases with no gene match: 16. Looked up from germline, CDR1 is DFQATT and CDR2 is SNEGSKA (reference sequence). The CDR3 reads CSARDRYRSGRRDETQYF. The DNA for the CDR3 is TGCAGTGCTAGAGATAGGTACCGGAGCGGGAGGCGGGATGAGACCCAGTACTTC.

This clonotype was picked up many times. The chain has TRBV6-5 and TRBJ1-1; 7 bases fit TRBD1. This CDR3 comprises 13 residues. The V gene's germline CDR1 is MNHEY and CDR2 SVGAGI. V was pared by 7 bases and J by 5 bases, with 7 bases of the junction left unmatched. The CDR3 DNA is TGTGCCAGCACCCGACAGGGAGGTACTGAAGCTTTCTTT. This encodes CASTRQGGTEAFF.

The table lists this clonotype with many counts. This chain links TRBV4-2 with TRBJ1-2, with D possibly being TRBD1 (6 bases). V lost 4 bases to trimming and J lost 4 bases, with 16 bases between them. The CDR3 extends over 15 amino acids. Germline CDR1 reads LGHNA; CDR2 reads YNFKEQ. The CDR3 loop is CASSPRADRSYGYTF. The CDR3, as DNA: TGTGCCAGCAGCCCAAGGGCGGACAGATCCTATGGCTACACCTTC.

As regards this clonotype: One end of the junction does not line up with germline, which may come from a read error. J is TRBJ1-1 and V is TRBV11-1; 7 nucleotides match TRBD1. This CDR3 is built from 17 residues. CDR1 and CDR2 from the germline V gene are SGHAT and FQDESV (reference sequence). DNA of the CDR3: TGTGCCAGCAGCTTATTCAGGGACAGCACAGTTAACACTGAAGCCTTATTC. Translating it yields CASSLFRDSTVNTEALF.

The rearrangement uses TRBV12-3 or TRBV12-4 and TRBJ2-3, with D possibly matching TRBD2 (6 bases). The CDR3 runs 16 residues. V lost 6 bases and J 7 bases, leaving 23 bases between the germline ends. In DNA, the CDR3 is TGTGCCAGCAGCGACCCGGGACTGGGCCTCGCGAATACGCAGTATTTT. This gives the protein CASSDPGLGLANTQYF.

This chain connects TRBV29-1 to TRBJ2-1; D not certain. Germline values: CDR1 SQVTM, CDR2 ANQGSEA. This CDR3 comprises 16 residues. Trimming stripped 6 bases from V and 3 bases from J, with 21 bases between. The CDR3 DNA reads as TGCAGCGTCACTACTGGCACGCCCGGCTACTACAATGAGCAGTTCTTC. Its translation is CSVTTGTPGYYNEQFF.

Worth noting for this clonotype: Mismatch with germline at one junction end may stem from a read error. The rearrangement links TRBV6-6 to TRBJ2-7, with 10 bases fitting TRBD1. CDR1 and CDR2 (germline): MNHNY, SVGAGI (reference sequence). This CDR3 spans 17 amino acids. In nucleotides, the CDR3 is TGTGCCAGCAGACGTAACCCCGGGACAGGGGTCTCCTGCGAGCAGTACTTC. Its protein is CASRRNPGTGVSCEQYF.

The CDR3 here is CARGLSWGLYEQYF. The DNA for the CDR3 is TGTGCCAGGGGTTTATCCTGGGGACTTTACGAGCAGTACTTC. The chain has TRBV12-3 or TRBV12-4 and TRBJ2-7; TRBD2 is a possible D gene (6 bases). V was pared by 9 bases and J by 4 bases, with 19 bases between. The length of the CDR3 is 14 residues.

The genes are TRBV13 and TRBJ2-1; TRBD2 is a possible D gene (5 bases). The CDR3 has 15 amino acids. Trimming removed 11 bases from V and 0 bases from J, with 17 bases in between. Germline CDR1 PRHDT, CDR2 FYEKMQ (reference sequence). The CDR3 DNA is TGTGCCTTGATAGAGGGTATTGGCTCCTACAATGAGCAGTTCTTC. This encodes CALIEGIGSYNEQFF. The full variable domain, rest sourced from reference TRBV13 and TRBJ2-1, is AAGVIQSPRHLIKEKRETATLKCYPIPRHDTVYWYQQGPGQDPQFLISFYEKMQSDKGSIPDRFSAQQFSDYHSELNMSSLELGDSALYFCALIEGIGSYNEQFFGPGTRLTVL.

On this clonotype: The CDR3 does not close with the conserved phenylalanine or tryptophan, likely indicating a read error. The V call is TRBV11-1, the J call TRBJ2-1; the D gene is possibly TRBD1 (5 bases). The V gene lost 8 bases and the J gene lost 8 bases, with 19 bases spanning the gap. From germline, CDR1 is SGHAT and CDR2 FQDESV (reference sequence). The CDR3 covers 14 residues. This chain's CDR3 is CASGPGCSWDEQFL. DNA of the CDR3: TGTGCCAGCGGACCAGGGTGCTCGTGGGATGAGCAGTTCCTC.

This clonotype was recorded a few times. Since no conserved phenylalanine or tryptophan closes the CDR3, a read error is the likely cause. The rearrangement links TRBV11-3 to TRBJ2-4; perhaps TRBD1 as D (5 bases). The CDR3 runs 13 residues. Germline loops: CDR1 SGHNT, CDR2 YENEEA. V was cut by 5 bases and J by 4 bases, with 9 bases left in between. CDR3 in DNA: TGTGCCAGCAGCAGGACAAGTAAAAACATTCAGTACCTC. It codes for CASSRTSKNIQYL.

This clonotype was picked up many times. The chain has TRBV28 and TRBJ2-3; D gene uncertain. The germline CDR1 and CDR2 sequences are MDHEN and SYDVKM. Between the trimmed V and J ends, which lost 6 bases and 4 bases, there was a span of 8 bases. The CDR3 contains 12 residues. The CDR3 DNA reads TGTGCCAGCAGGGGGTTCGCAGATACGCAGTATTTT. Its translation: CASRGFADTQYF.

This clonotype came up a few times. The V call is TRBV11-2, the J call TRBJ2-7; 8 bases are a match to TRBD2. The CDR3 contains 18 residues. V was pared by 10 bases and J by 0 bases, with 20 bases of the junction left unmatched. The germline V gene has CDR1 SGHAT and CDR2 FQNNGV. As DNA, the CDR3 is TGTGCCAACACCCGGACTAGCAGGAGGGCCAATAGCTCCTACGAGCAGTACTTC. Its translation is CANTRTSRRANSSYEQYF.

Comment on this clonotype: Given a much more abundant clone one base away, this may be a read error. V usage is TRBV20-1 and J usage is TRBJ2-2; D unresolved. The CDR3 runs 12 residues. Germline V gives CDR1 DFQATT, CDR2 SNEGSKA (reference sequence). CDR3 loop: CSAGQNTAELFF. In DNA, the CDR3 is TGCAGTGCTGGGCAAAACACCGCGGAGCTGTTTTTT.